These T cell receptor beta chains were read from a single sample in a study of response to subunit inactivated influenza vaccine. MiXCR, run by TCRdb on the RT-PCR reads, gives a single entry per CDR3 protein. The data hold about 650,000 distinct CDR3 sequences, with more than 15% observed a single time. Here the sequenced sample was PBMCs from blood, taken 11 to 12 days after vaccination. The receptor source for this set is a man in his forties or fifties who received an inactivated influenza vaccine. Each CDR3 is given with its conserved first and last residue. A D gene is named only where the DNA matches it firmly. For some rows the clone size is stated as once, few or many, or as a class when expanded; others skip it.

TRBD1	TRBV20-1	TRBJ1-1	few	TGCAGTGCTAGTTATCAGGGGGCTTTCTTAGGTACTGAAGCTTTCTTT	CSASYQGAFLGTEAFF
TRBD2	TRBV4-3	TRBJ2-1	.	TGCGCCAGCAGCCGAGACATAGCGGGTGGGTACAATGAGCAGTTCTTC	CASSRDIAGGYNEQFF
TRBD2	TRBV5-1	TRBJ2-3	few	TGCGCCAGCGGGGAGGGCCACCCACGGGGTACGCAGTATTTT	CASGEGHPRGTQYF
TRBD1	TRBV7-2	TRBJ1-6	.	TGTGCCAGCAGCTTATGGGACAGTAGTTCACCCCTCCACTTT	CASSLWDSSSPLHF
.	TRBV4-2	TRBJ2-7	few	TGTGCCAGCAGCCAAGACAGGTCCAAGGACGAGCAGTACTTC	CASSQDRSKDEQYF
TRBD2	TRBV7-2	TRBJ2-3	.	TGTGCCAGCAGCTTAGCTCTAGCGGAGTTCACAGATACGCAGTATTTT	CASSLALAEFTDTQYF
TRBD1	TRBV12-3/TRBV12-4	TRBJ2-1	.	TGTGCCAGCAGCGGGACAGACTACAATGAGCAGTTCTTC	CASSGTDYNEQFF
.	TRBV4-3	TRBJ2-7	.	TGCGCCAGCAGCCCGTGGGGGGACTCCCGACCCTACGAGCAGTACTTC	CASSPWGDSRPYEQYF
TRBD2	TRBV12-3/TRBV12-4	TRBJ2-5	few	TGTGCCAGCAGTTTAGGGCTCGGACTAGCGGGGCTAGAGACCCAGTACTTC	CASSLGLGLAGLETQYF
TRBD2	TRBV15	TRBJ2-7	.	TGTGCCACCAGCAGAGATCTAGGCAGCGGGACCTACGAGCAGTACTTC	CATSRDLGSGTYEQYF
.	TRBV4-3	TRBJ2-1	few	TGCGCCAGCAGCCGCGGGACAGTTGGCCATGAGCAGTTCTTC	CASSRGTVGHEQFF
.	TRBV27	TRBJ2-7	.	TGTGCCAGCAGCCGGGCCTCTCTAGGGTCCTCCTACGAGCAGTACTTC	CASSRASLGSSYEQYF
.	TRBV5-1	TRBJ2-3	.	TGCGCCAGCAGCTTGGAGGGACCCTACACTAGCACAGATACGCAGTATTTT	CASSLEGPYTSTDTQYF
.	TRBV7-2	TRBJ2-3	many	TGTGCCAGCAGCTTAGTGGTCAGGGTGGGAGATACGCAGTATTTT	CASSLVVRVGDTQYF